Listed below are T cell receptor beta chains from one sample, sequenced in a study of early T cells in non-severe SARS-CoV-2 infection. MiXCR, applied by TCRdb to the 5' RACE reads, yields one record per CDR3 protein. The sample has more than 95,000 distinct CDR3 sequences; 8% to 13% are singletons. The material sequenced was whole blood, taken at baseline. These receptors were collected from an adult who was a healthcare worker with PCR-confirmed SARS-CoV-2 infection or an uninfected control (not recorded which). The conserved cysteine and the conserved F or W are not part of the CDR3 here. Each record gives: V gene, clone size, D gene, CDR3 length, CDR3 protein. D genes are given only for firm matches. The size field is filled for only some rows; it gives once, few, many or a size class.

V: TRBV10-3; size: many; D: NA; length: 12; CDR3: APRGIYSYNEQF
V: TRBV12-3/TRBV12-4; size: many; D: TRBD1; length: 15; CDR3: ASRFTEGARSVTEAF
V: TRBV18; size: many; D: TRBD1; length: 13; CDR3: ASSSSGTGGQKLF
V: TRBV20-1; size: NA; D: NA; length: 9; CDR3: SARETGELF
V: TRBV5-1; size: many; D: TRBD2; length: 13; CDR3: ASSLDASGSYEQY
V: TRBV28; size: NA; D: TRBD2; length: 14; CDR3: AIPHSGTSDPNEQF
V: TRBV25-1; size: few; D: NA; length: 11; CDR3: ASSEMNGETQY
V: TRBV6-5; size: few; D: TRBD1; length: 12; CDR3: PSRISRGRDTQY
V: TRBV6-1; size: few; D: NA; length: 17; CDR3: ASSGLTGPPEGSNEKLF
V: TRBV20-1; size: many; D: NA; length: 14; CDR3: SASGPGEVSKNIQY
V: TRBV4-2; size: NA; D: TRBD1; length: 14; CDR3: ASSQGQQGANYEQY
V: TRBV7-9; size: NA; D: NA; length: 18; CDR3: ASSLASMDARSSYNSPLH
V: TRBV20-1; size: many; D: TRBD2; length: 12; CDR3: SATLAEAKNIQY
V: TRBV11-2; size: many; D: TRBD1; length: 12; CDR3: ASSGTGDSSPLH
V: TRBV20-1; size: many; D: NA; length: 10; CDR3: SARARAYGYT
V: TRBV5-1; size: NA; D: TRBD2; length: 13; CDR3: ASSLAAGAKDEQY
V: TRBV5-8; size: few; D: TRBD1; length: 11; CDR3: ASSHRGTTEAF
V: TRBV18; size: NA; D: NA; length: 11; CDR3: ASSPSTMETQY
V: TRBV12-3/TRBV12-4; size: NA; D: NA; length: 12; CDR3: ASRSPGAGYEQY
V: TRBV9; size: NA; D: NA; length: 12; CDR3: ASSVWDSNSPLH
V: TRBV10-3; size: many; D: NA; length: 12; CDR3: AISESPGRDEQY
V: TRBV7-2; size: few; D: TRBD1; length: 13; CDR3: ASSFDRGRDGELF
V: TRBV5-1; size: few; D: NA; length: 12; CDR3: ASSTLDRSYEQY
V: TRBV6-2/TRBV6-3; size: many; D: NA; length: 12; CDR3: ASSYLGQNTEAF
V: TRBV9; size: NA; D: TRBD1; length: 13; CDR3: ASSQSPTGDGKLF
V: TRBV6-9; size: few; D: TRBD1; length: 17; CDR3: ASSYNRDRVEYWADTQY
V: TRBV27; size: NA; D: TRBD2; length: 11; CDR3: ASSLSAGDEQY
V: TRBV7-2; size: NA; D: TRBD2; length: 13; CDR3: ASSVAAGGADTQY
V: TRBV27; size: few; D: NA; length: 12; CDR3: ASSPVLLPNEQY
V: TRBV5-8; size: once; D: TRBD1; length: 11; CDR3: ASPDYQGAPAF
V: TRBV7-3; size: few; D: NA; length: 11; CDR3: ASSNSRTGELF
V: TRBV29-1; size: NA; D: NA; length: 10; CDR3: SVAPAGNTIY
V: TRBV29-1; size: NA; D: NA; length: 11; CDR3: SVPGGLPYEQY
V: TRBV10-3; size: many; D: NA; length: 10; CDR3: AISMGYGEQF
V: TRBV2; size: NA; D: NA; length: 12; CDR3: ASSEDISTDTQY
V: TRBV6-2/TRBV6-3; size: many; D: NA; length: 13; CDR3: ASSYLTGQGNEQF
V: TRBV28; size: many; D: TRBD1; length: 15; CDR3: ASSLQGATQENYGYT
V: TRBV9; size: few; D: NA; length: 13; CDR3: ASSVARGESDTQY
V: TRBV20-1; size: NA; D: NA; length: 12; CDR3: SAMPPTGVETQY
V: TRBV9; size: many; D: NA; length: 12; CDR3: ASSDPSPPYEQY
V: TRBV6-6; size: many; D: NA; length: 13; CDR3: ASSYDSSGANVLT
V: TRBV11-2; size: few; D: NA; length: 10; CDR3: ASSTVNSPLH
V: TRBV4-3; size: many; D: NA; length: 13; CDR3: ASSQDQGFNYGYT
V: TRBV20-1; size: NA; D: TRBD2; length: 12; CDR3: SARSPAGGNEQF
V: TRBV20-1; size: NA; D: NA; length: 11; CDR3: SAPEPGNTEAF
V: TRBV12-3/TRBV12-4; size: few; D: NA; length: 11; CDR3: ASSYGAATEAF
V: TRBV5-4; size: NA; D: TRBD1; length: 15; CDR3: ASSLGGGTAHIYGYT
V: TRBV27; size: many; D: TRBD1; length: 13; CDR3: ASKSGTGGMDTQY
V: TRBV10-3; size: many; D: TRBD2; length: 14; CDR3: AIRESSGLGPYEQY
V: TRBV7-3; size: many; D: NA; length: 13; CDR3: ASSLPGAETDTIY
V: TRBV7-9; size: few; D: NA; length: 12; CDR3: ASSLSNLVDTQY
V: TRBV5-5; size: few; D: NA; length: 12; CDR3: ASSLGHREVTQY
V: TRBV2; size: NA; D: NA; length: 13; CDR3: ASSEVGNREEPQH
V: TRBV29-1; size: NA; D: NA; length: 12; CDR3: SVTGPTRGEKLF
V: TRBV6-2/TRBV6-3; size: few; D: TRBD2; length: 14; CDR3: ASSYSPSGRGNEQF
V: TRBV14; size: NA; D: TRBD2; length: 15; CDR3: ASSQAGLAGLYNEQF
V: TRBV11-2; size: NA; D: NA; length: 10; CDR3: ASSPQGDTQY